Listed here are 28 T cell receptor beta chains from one sample, sequenced in a study of blood T cell repertoires in COVID-19. Here immunoSEQ multiplex PCR was the method, and the copy in TCRdb shows in-frame clones only, minus some. The profile shows about 330,000 clones, over 75% of them singletons. Sequencing was performed on peripheral blood. These receptors all stem from a woman aged 45-60 years with active or convalescent COVID-19.

The chain joins TRBV18 to TRBJ1-1, with a possible D match to TRBD1 (5 bases). Looked up from germline, CDR1 is KGHSH and CDR2 is LQKENI. The CDR3 extends over 13 amino acids. Deletions cut 3 bases from V and 8 bases from J, with 13 bases between. The CDR3 bases are TGTGCCAGCTCACCCATGACAGATCAAGAAGCTTTCTTT. Translating gives CASSPMTDQEAFF.

The rearrangement links TRBV7-8 to TRBJ1-6; D not certain. Germline-derived CDR1 and CDR2 are SGHVS and FQNEAQ. Trimming took 6 bases from V and 14 from J, leaving 26 bases between them. CDR3 length: 16 residues. CDR3 bases: TGTGCCAGCAGGAACCCCGGCGGGAACACTTCCCGCTCCCTCCACTTT. Amino acid sequence: CASRNPGGNTSRSLHF. Full variable domain (remainder filled in from reference TRBV7-8 and TRBJ1-6): GAGVSQSPRYKVAKRGQDVALRCDPISGHVSLFWYQQALGQGPEFLTYFQNEAQLDKSGLPSDRFFAERPEGSVSTLKIQRTQQEDSAVYLCASRNPGGNTSRSLHFGNGTRLTVT.

The V call is TRBV5-1, the J call TRBJ2-7; 10 bases are a match to TRBD1. J lost 6 bases, V lost 3 bases, and 9 bases had no gene match. Germline lookup yields CDR1 SGHRS and CDR2 YFSETQ. The CDR3 has 15 residues. The CDR3 nucleotides read TGCGCCAGCAGCTCGACAGGGGGCGACCACGGCGAGCAGTACTTC. Translated: CASSSTGGDHGEQYF.

This clone was counted between two and nine times. J is TRBJ1-2 and V is TRBV4-2; 9 bases match TRBD1. V was pared by 0 bases and J by 6 bases, with 2 bases of the junction left unmatched. Germline-derived CDR1 and CDR2 are LGHNA and YNFKEQ. This CDR3 region has 14 residues. This CDR3 is CASSQDGTGHGYTF. CDR3 DNA sequence: TGTGCCAGCAGCCAAGATGGGACAGGGCATGGCTACACCTTC.

J is TRBJ2-1 and V is TRBV5-4; TRBD2 matches 10 bases. Germline V gene lookup returns CDR1 SGHNT and CDR2 YYREEE (reference sequence). V dropped 4 bases and J dropped 5; count of bases not matched to a gene: 9. The CDR3 has 16 residues. CDR3 nucleotide sequence: TGTGCCAGCAGCAGGAGGGGAGCGGGAGGGCACAATGAGCAGTTCTTC. It translates to CASSRRGAGGHNEQFF.

This chain joins TRBV7-9 and TRBJ1-1; perhaps TRBD1 as D (6 bases). The CDR3 length is 14 residues. From germline, CDR1 is SEHNR and CDR2 FQNEAQ (reference sequence). V was cut by 5 bases and J by 1 base, with 11 bases left in between. CDR3 DNA sequence: TGTGCCAGCAGCCCAACGACAGGGAACACTGAAGCTTTCTTT. Protein: CASSPTTGNTEAFF.

This chain links TRBV27 with TRBJ1-1, with D perhaps matching TRBD1 (5 bases). The CDR3 extends over 13 amino acids. Germline CDR1 reads MNHEY; CDR2 reads SMNVEV (reference sequence). V was shortened by 2 bases and J by 8 bases, with 12 bases between the two germline ends. The CDR3 DNA is TGTGCCAGCAGTTTACTCCGGGGGGACGAAGCTTTCTTT. Translation: CASSLLRGDEAFF.

This rearrangement joins TRBV27 to TRBJ1-1, with D hard to call. Germline CDR1 is MNHEY and CDR2 is SMNVEV (reference sequence). There are 13 residues in the CDR3. Trimming shortened V by 2 bases and J by 3 bases, and 7 bases separated the two germline ends. CDR3 sequence reads: CASSLTRDTEAFF. The CDR3 nucleotides read TGTGCCAGCAGTTTAACTAGGGACACTGAAGCTTTCTTT.

The chain joins TRBV7-2 to TRBJ2-1; 10 nucleotides line up with TRBD1. The germline gives CDR1 SGHTA, CDR2 FQGNSA. V lost 1 base to trimming and J lost 4 bases; unmatched junction nucleotides: 4. The CDR3 has 16 amino acids. Here the CDR3 DNA reads TGTGCCAGCAGCTTAGTTGGGACAGGGGCATACAATGAGCAGTTCTTC. The encoded protein is CASSLVGTGAYNEQFF.

The V call is TRBV27, the J call TRBJ1-6, with TRBD1 matching 7 bases. Losses at the gene ends were 6 bases for V and 2 bases for J; bases not matched to a gene: 4. Germline CDR1 MNHEY, CDR2 SMNVEV (reference sequence). The CDR3 covers 15 residues. CDR3 amino acids: CASSPQGTYNSPLHF. DNA of the CDR3: TGTGCCAGCAGCCCACAGGGGACCTATAATTCACCCCTCCACTTT.

This chain joins TRBV19 and TRBJ2-1; the match to TRBD2 covers 11 bases. Germline CDR1 reads LNHDA; CDR2 reads SQIVND (reference sequence). CDR3 length equals 18 residues. Unmatched junction bases numbered 18, after V lost 11 bases and J lost 3 bases. DNA of the CDR3: TGTGCCGCCTCACCCGGGACTAGCGGAGCCGGGGGCTACAATGAGCAGTTCTTC. This translates into CAASPGTSGAGGYNEQFF. Full variable domain (rest looked up from reference TRBV19 and TRBJ2-1): DGGITQSPKYLFRKEGQNVTLSCEQNLNHDAMYWYRQDPGQGLRLIYYSQIVNDFQKGDIAEGYSVSREKKESFPLTVTSAQKNPTAFYLCAASPGTSGAGGYNEQFFGPGTRLTVL.

The V call is TRBV18, the J call TRBJ2-2; perhaps TRBD2 as D (6 bases). The germline V gene has CDR1 KGHSH and CDR2 LQKENI. The CDR3 consists of 15 residues. V dropped 0 bases and J dropped 7 bases, with 12 bases sitting between them. The CDR3 bases are TGTGCCAGCTCACCACCGAATACGGGGGACGGGGAGCTGTTTTTT. This encodes CASSPPNTGDGELFF.

The chain uses TRBV2 and TRBJ2-3; no firm D call. V lost 6 bases to trimming and J lost 0 bases, with 13 bases between them. Germline V gene sequence: CDR1 SNHLY, CDR2 FYNNEI. The CDR3 length is 15 residues. The CDR3, as DNA: TGTGCCAGCAGGGCGACCAGGCTTAGCACAGATACGCAGTATTTT. It encodes CASRATRLSTDTQYF.

This chain connects TRBV24-1 to TRBJ2-5; D possibly corresponds to TRBD2 (5 bases). The CDR3 loop spans 12 amino acids. Per germline, CDR1 KGHDR and CDR2 SFDVKD. V was clipped by 3 bases and J by 6 bases, with 7 bases between them. The CDR3 here is CATSDGGQTQYF. The DNA for the CDR3 is TGTGCCACCAGTGATGGCGGGCAGACCCAGTACTTC.

The chain combines TRBV30 with TRBJ2-5, with a possible D match to TRBD2 (6 bases). V lost 0 bases and J lost 4, with 9 bases in between. This CDR3 spans 13 amino acids. Germline CDR1 reads GTSNPN; CDR2 reads SVGIG (reference sequence). CDR3 sequence: CAWSVTSRETQYF. CDR3 coding DNA: TGTGCCTGGAGTGTAACTAGCCGAGAGACCCAGTACTTC.

In DNA form, the CDR3 reads TGTGCCAGTGCCCCCCGCGACTCACAAAAACCCTACAATGAGCAGTTCTTC. It specifies CASAPRDSQKPYNEQFF. This sequence joins TRBV7-9 and TRBJ2-1, with D unresolved. This CDR3 spans 17 amino acids. With 9 bases removed from V and 2 bases from J, the gap between germline ends came to 23 bases. The germline V gene encodes CDR1 SEHNR and CDR2 FQNEAQ (reference sequence).

This clone was counted between two and nine times. The V and J genes are TRBV28 and TRBJ1-1, with D uncertain. The V and J ends lost 5 bases and 0 bases respectively, with 19 bases between them. Per germline, CDR1 MDHEN and CDR2 SYDVKM. CDR3 length: 17 amino acids. The CDR3 sequence: CASSHSPTSTMNTEAFF. The CDR3 DNA reads as TGTGCCAGCAGTCACAGCCCTACATCCACCATGAACACTGAAGCTTTCTTT.

The chain couples TRBV9 to TRBJ1-1; D is uncertain. The CDR3 extends over 14 amino acids. V was cut by 5 bases and J by 4 bases, with 15 bases left in between. The germline CDR1 and CDR2 sequences are SGDLS and YYNGEE. In DNA, the CDR3 is TGTGCCAGCAGTCGTGACATATCCGGCACTGAAGCTTTCTTT. Its translation is CASSRDISGTEAFF.

The J gene is TRBJ2-1, the V gene TRBV27; possible D gene TRBD1, 5 bases. The V end was cut by 2 bases, the J end by 2 bases, with 7 bases between. The V gene's germline CDR1 is MNHEY and CDR2 SMNVEV (reference sequence). This CDR3 region has 14 residues. For the CDR3, the DNA is TGTGCCAGCAGTTTAAGGGGCCCCTACAATGAGCAGTTCTTC. It specifies CASSLRGPYNEQFF.

This rearrangement joins TRBV3-1 (or the pseudogene TRBV3-2) to TRBJ1-3; D remains ambiguous. The CDR3 totals 16 residues. The germline CDR1 and CDR2 sequences are LGHDT and YNNKEL (reference sequence). V lost 1 base to trimming and J lost 1 base, with 11 bases between them. The CDR3 is CASSQVLRGSGNTIYF. The CDR3 DNA sequence: TGTGCCAGCAGCCAAGTTCTACGGGGTTCTGGAAACACCATATATTTT.

CDR3 amino acids: CASSAPQGNRGYTF. The CDR3 DNA is TGTGCCAGCAGTGCCCCTCAGGGGAATCGTGGCTACACCTTC. V and J are TRBV28 and TRBJ1-2; D is perhaps TRBD1 (6 bases). CDR1 is MDHEN and CDR2 is SYDVKM in the germline V gene. CDR3 length equals 14 residues. V lost 5 bases and J 7 bases, leaving 17 bases between the germline ends.

The chain is built from TRBV28 and TRBJ2-3, with D perhaps matching TRBD1 (6 bases). V lost 2 bases, J lost 1 base, and 10 bases lay in between. The germline CDR1 and CDR2 sequences are MDHEN and SYDVKM. CDR3 length: 15 residues. The CDR3 spells CASSLRGKGTDTQYF. CDR3 bases: TGTGCCAGCAGTTTAAGGGGGAAGGGCACAGATACGCAGTATTTT.

V gene TRBV6-2 or TRBV6-3 combines with J gene TRBJ2-7, with D possibly matching TRBD2 (6 bases). The germline V gene encodes CDR1 MNHEY and CDR2 SVGEGT. The germline V and J ends were trimmed by 5 bases and 4 bases, with 15 bases remaining between them. This CDR3 has 14 amino acids. The chain's CDR3 is CASSPGGIEYEQYF. The CDR3 DNA is TGTGCCAGCAGTCCCGGAGGGATAGAATACGAGCAGTACTTC.

This clone was seen a single time. The V gene is TRBV28, the J gene TRBJ1-2; 10 bases are shared with TRBD1. The CDR3 has 14 residues. V lost 6 bases and J lost 5; bases outside the gene matches: 6. From germline, CDR1 is MDHEN and CDR2 SYDVKM. The CDR3 here is CASRTGTGVYGYTF. CDR3 DNA: TGTGCCAGCAGAACCGGGACAGGGGTTTATGGCTACACCTTC.

This chain links TRBV7-9 with TRBJ2-2; 7 nucleotides agree with TRBD2. Germline loops: CDR1 SEHNR, CDR2 FQNEAQ (reference sequence). V trimming: 5 bases; J trimming: 5 bases; junction bases outside the gene matches: 8. The CDR3 loop spans 15 amino acids. This CDR3 reads CASSPGGRRTGELFF. The CDR3, as DNA: TGTGCCAGCAGCCCCGGGGGGAGAAGGACCGGGGAGCTGTTTTTT.

This CDR3 reads CSVEVSKEGRYTGELFF. The CDR3 DNA reads TGCAGCGTTGAAGTGTCGAAGGAGGGACGGTACACCGGGGAGCTGTTTTTT. The rearrangement links TRBV29-1 to TRBJ2-2, with D possibly TRBD2 on 6 matching bases. This CDR3 contains 17 residues. Looked up from germline, CDR1 is SQVTM and CDR2 is ANQGSEA. Trimming removed 1 base from V and 3 bases from J, with 18 bases in between.

This chain uses TRBV12-5 with TRBJ2-3; 7 bases are shared with TRBD2. There are 14 residues in the CDR3. Germline-derived CDR1 and CDR2 are LGHNT and FRNRAP. V dropped 7 bases and J dropped 4; count of bases not matched to a gene: 8. The CDR3 is CASAVGGRADTQYF. CDR3 bases: TGTGCTAGTGCCGTGGGGGGGAGGGCAGATACGCAGTATTTT.

This clone has only a few counts. The gene calls are TRBV27 and TRBJ2-1, with 11 bases fitting TRBD2. The CDR3 runs 19 residues. J lost 9 bases, V lost 5 bases, and 21 bases had no gene match. Per germline, CDR1 MNHEY and CDR2 SMNVEV (reference sequence). CDR3 coding DNA: TGTGCCAGCAGTGCCGTCTATGGACGGAGTAGCGGGAGGGTGGCTGAGCAGTTCTTC. Its protein product is CASSAVYGRSSGRVAEQFF.